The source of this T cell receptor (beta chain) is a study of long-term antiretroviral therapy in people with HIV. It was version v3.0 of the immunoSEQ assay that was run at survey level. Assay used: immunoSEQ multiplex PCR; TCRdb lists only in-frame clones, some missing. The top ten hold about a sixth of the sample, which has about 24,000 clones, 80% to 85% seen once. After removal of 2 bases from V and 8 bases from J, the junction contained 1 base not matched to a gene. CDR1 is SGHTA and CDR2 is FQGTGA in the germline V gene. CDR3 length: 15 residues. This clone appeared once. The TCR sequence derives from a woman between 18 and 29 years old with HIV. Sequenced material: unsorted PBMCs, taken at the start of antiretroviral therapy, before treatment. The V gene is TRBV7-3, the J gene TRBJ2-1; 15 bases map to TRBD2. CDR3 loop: CASSLGTSGRYEQFF. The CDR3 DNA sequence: TGTGCCAGCAGCTTAGGGACTAGCGGGAGGTATGAGCAGTTCTTC.